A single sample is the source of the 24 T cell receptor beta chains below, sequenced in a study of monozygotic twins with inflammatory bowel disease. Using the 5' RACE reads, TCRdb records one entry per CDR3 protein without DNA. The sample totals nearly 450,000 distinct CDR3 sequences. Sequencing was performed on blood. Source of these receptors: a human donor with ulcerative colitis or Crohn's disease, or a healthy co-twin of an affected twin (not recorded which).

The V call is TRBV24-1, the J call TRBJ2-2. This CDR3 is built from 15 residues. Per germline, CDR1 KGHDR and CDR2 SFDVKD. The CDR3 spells CATTPGGENTGELFF.

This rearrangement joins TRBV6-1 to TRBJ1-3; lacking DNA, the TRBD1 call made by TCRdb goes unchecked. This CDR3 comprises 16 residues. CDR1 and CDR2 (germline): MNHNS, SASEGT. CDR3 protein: CASSAGQGRSWNTIYF.

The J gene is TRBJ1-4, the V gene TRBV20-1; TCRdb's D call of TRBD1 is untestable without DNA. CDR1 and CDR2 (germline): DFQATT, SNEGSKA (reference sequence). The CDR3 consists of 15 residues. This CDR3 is CSARGQGRDNEKLFF.

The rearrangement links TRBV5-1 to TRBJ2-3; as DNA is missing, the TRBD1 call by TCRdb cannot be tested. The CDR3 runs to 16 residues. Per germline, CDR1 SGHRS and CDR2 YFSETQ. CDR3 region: CASQYRGAGGTDTQYF.

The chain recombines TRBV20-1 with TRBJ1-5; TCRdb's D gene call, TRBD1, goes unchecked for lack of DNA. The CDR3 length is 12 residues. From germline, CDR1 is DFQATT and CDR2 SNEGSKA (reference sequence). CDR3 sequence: CSARRRGQPQHF.

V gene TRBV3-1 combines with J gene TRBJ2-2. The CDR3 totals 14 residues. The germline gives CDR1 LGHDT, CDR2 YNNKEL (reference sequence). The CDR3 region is CASSPRANTGELFF.

This chain's CDR3 is CASSLGGASTEAFF. The chain employs TRBV5-4 and TRBJ1-1; the TCRdb D gene call, TRBD1, has no DNA to confirm it. CDR3 length equals 14 residues. CDR1 and CDR2 from the germline V gene are SGHNT and YYREEE (reference sequence).

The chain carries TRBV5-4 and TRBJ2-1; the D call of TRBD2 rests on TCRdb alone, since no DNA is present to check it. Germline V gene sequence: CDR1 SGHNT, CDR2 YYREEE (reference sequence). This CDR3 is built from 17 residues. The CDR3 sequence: CASSLYGGAASYNEQFF.

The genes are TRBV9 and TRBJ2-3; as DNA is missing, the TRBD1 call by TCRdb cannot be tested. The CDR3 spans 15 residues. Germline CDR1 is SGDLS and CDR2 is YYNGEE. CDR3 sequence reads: CASSPVGTGTDTQYF.

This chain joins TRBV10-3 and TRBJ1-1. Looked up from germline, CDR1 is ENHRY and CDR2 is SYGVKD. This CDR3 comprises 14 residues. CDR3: CAISESKGVLEAFF.

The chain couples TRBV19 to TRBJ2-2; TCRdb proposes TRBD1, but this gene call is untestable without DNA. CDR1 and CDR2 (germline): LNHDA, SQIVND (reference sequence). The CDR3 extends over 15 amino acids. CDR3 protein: CAAAVGATDTGELFF.

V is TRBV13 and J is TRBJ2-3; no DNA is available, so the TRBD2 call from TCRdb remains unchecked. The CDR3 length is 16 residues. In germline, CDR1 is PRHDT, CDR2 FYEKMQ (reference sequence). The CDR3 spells CASSSLAGASTDTQYF.

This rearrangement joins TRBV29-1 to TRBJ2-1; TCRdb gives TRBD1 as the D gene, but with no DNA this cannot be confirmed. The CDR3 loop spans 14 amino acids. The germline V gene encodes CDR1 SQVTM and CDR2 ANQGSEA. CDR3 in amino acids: CSVEGGPSYNEQFF.

CDR3 amino acids: CASSLESLAGVKRYEQYF. The chain links TRBV11-1 to TRBJ2-7; TCRdb outputs TRBD2, but without DNA this stays unchecked. CDR1 and CDR2 (germline): SGHAT, FQDESV (reference sequence). This CDR3 has 18 amino acids.

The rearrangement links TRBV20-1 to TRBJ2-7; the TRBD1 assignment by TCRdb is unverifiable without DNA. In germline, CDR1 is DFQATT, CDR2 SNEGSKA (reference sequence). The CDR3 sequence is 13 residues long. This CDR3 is CSAVDRAGYEQYF.

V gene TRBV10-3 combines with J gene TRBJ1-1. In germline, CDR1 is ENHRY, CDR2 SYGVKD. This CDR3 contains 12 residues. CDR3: CAISEGYTEAFF.

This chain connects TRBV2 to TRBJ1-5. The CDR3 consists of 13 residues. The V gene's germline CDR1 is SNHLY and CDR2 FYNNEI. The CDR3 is CASSGGVNQPQHF.

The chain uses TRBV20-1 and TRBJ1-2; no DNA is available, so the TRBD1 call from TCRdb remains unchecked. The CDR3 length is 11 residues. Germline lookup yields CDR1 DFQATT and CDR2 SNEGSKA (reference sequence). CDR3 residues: CSARDGAGYTF.

This chain's CDR3 is CAWSLLSGANVLTF. The chain has TRBV30 and TRBJ2-6. Germline V gene data show CDR1 as GTSNPN and CDR2 as SVGIG (reference sequence). The CDR3 covers 14 residues.

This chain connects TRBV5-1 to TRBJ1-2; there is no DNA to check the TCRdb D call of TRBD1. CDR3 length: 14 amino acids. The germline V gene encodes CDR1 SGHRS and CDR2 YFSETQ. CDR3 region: CASSSMTGTYGYTF.

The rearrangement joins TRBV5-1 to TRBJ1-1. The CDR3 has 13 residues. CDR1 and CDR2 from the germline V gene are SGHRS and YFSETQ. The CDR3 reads CASSPEGRLEAFF.

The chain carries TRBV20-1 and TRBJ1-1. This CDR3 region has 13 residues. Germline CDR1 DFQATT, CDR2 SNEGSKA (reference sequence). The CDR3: CSARDAVNTEAFF.

CDR3 residues: CSAGSKGTNTEAFF. This chain connects TRBV29-1 to TRBJ1-1; TCRdb picks TRBD1, but there is no DNA to check that call. Germline CDR1 SQVTM, CDR2 ANQGSEA. The CDR3 runs 14 residues.

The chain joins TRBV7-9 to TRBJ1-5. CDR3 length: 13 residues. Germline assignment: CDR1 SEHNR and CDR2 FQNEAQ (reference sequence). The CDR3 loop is CASSLNWNQPQHF. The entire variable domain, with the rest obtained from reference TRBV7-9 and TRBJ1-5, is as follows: DTGVSQNPRHKITKRGQNVTFRCDPISEHNRLYWYRQTLGQGPEFLTYFQNEAQLEKSRLLSDRFSAERPKGSFSTLEIQRTEQGDSAMYLCASSLNWNQPQHFGDGTRLSIL.